These 14 T cell receptor beta chains were sequenced from one sample in a study of T cells in localized non-small cell lung cancer. Repertoires were generated with immunoSEQ multiplex PCR, while TCRdb's copy carries only in-frame clones and drops some. The table records 20,000 to 25,000 clones, roughly 80% of them present only once. Here the sequenced sample was peripheral blood, taken before any cancer treatment. The receptors were gathered from a man aged 40 to 70 with stage I lung adenocarcinoma.

J is TRBJ2-5 and V is TRBV20-1; a weak D match, TRBD2 (5 bases). The CDR3 spans 11 residues. CDR1 is DFQATT and CDR2 is SNEGSKA in the germline V gene (reference sequence). V was shortened by 7 bases and J by 2 bases, with 8 bases between the two germline ends. The CDR3 DNA reads TGCAGTGGCCGGGATCAAGAGACCCAGTACTTC. Its protein is CSGRDQETQYF.

CDR3 nucleotides: TGTGCCAGCAGTTACCAGTCAGGAAACCAAGAGACCCAGTACTTC. This encodes CASSYQSGNQETQYF. The chain has TRBV6-5 and TRBJ2-5; D is ambiguous. The CDR3 covers 15 residues. Germline V gene lookup returns CDR1 MNHEY and CDR2 SVGAGI. Trimming removed 2 bases at V and 0 bases at J, with 10 bases between.

This chain links TRBV19 with TRBJ1-1; tentative D call: TRBD1 (5 bases). Trimming took off 5 bases at V and 5 bases at J, with 15 bases between the two ends. CDR3 length: 14 residues. Germline CDR1 is LNHDA and CDR2 is SQIVND (reference sequence). The CDR3 is CASSDWQGRTEAFF. For the CDR3, the DNA is TGTGCCAGTAGTGACTGGCAGGGCAGGACTGAAGCTTTCTTT. The whole variable domain, remainder taken from reference TRBV19 and TRBJ1-1, is DGGITQSPKYLFRKEGQNVTLSCEQNLNHDAMYWYRQDPGQGLRLIYYSQIVNDFQKGDIAEGYSVSREKKESFPLTVTSAQKNPTAFYLCASSDWQGRTEAFFGQGTRLTVV.

V gene TRBV5-1 combines with J gene TRBJ1-1; D is unclear. Germline CDR1 SGHRS, CDR2 YFSETQ. This CDR3 contains 14 residues. Trimming took 7 bases from V and 3 from J, leaving 16 bases between them. The CDR3 coding sequence is TGCGCCAGCGGTCGGGGTATCGGGGACACTGAAGCTTTCTTT. Its protein product is CASGRGIGDTEAFF.

V usage is TRBV6-1 and J usage is TRBJ1-6; D gene unclear. This CDR3 is 17 amino acids long. V lost 1 base to trimming and J lost 0 bases, with 10 bases between them. The germline V gene has CDR1 MNHNS and CDR2 SASEGT. In DNA, the CDR3 is TGTGCCAGCAGTGAAGAAACCTTTAGCTCCTATAATTCACCCCTCCACTTT. It translates to CASSEETFSSYNSPLHF.

V usage is TRBV5-1 and J usage is TRBJ2-3, with D possibly matching TRBD2 (6 bases). CDR3 size: 14 residues. The ends were cut back, 0 bases at V and 4 bases at J, with 9 bases in the middle. Germline CDR1 is SGHRS and CDR2 is YFSETQ. The CDR3 protein is CASSLGRGPDTQYF. DNA of the CDR3: TGCGCCAGCAGCTTGGGGCGGGGTCCAGATACGCAGTATTTT.

The CDR3 reads CASSHGPLGSYEQYF. CDR3 DNA: TGTGCCAGCAGCCACGGACCCCTGGGATCCTACGAGCAGTACTTC. The chain couples TRBV7-3 to TRBJ2-7, with unresolved D. V lost 5 bases to trimming and J lost 1 base, with 15 bases between them. Germline CDR1 reads SGHTA; CDR2 reads FQGTGA. This CDR3 spans 15 amino acids.

The rearrangement joins TRBV6-4 to TRBJ2-1; TRBD2 agrees at 13 bases. CDR1 is MRHNA and CDR2 is SNTAGT in the germline V gene. The CDR3 has 15 amino acids. Trimming cost V 0 bases and J 7 bases; bases outside gene matches: 0. The CDR3 DNA follows: TGTGCCAGCAGTGACTCACTAGCGGGGGGGAATGAGCAGTTCTTC. Encoded protein: CASSDSLAGGNEQFF.

This clone was seen just once. The J gene is TRBJ1-2, the V gene TRBV4-1; D is unclear. The V gene's germline CDR1 is MGHRA and CDR2 YSYEKL. This CDR3 spans 16 amino acids. Trimming shortened V by 3 bases and J by 7 bases, and 21 bases separated the two germline ends. CDR3 nucleotide sequence: TGCGCCAGCAGCCAGACAAGAGAAAGCTTTGGCCGTGGCTACACCTTC. This sequence encodes CASSQTRESFGRGYTF.

The rearrangement joins TRBV5-4 to TRBJ2-3; the match to TRBD1 covers 11 bases. The CDR3 contains 15 residues. V was pared by 4 bases and J by 6 bases, with 7 bases of the junction left unmatched. Germline V CDR1 and CDR2: SGHNT, YYREEE (reference sequence). The CDR3, as DNA: TGTGCCAGCAGCCGATCGGGACAGGGGGGCGATACGCAGTATTTT. It encodes CASSRSGQGGDTQYF.

The chain joins TRBV11-1 to TRBJ1-1, with a tentative D call TRBD1 (6 bases). In germline, CDR1 is SGHAT, CDR2 FQDESV (reference sequence). CDR3 size: 15 residues. The V end was cut by 5 bases, the J end by 0 bases, with 13 bases between. The CDR3 DNA follows: TGTGCCAGCAGCCCCCAGGAGGGGGTGAACACTGAAGCTTTCTTT. It specifies CASSPQEGVNTEAFF.

This clone was counted a single time. The genes are TRBV5-1 and TRBJ1-1; D unresolved. V gave up 2 bases and J gave up 1 base, with 6 bases separating them. CDR1 and CDR2 (germline): SGHRS, YFSETQ. The CDR3 has 13 residues. Here the CDR3 reads CASSFERNTEAFF. In nucleotides, the CDR3 is TGCGCCAGCAGCTTTGAAAGGAACACTGAAGCTTTCTTT.

The J gene is TRBJ2-7, the V gene TRBV6-5; D unresolved. The CDR3 is made up of 15 amino acids. V lost 0 bases and J lost 2, with 11 bases in between. Germline CDR1 is MNHEY and CDR2 is SVGAGI. The DNA for the CDR3 is TGTGCCAGCAGTTACTCGAGTAGGGCAGCCTACGAGCAGTACTTC. Translated: CASSYSSRAAYEQYF.

This chain connects TRBV7-2 to TRBJ2-4; D possibly corresponds to TRBD2 (5 bases). The CDR3 spans 18 residues. Trimming left V 5 bases short and J 0 bases short, with 20 bases between. CDR1 SGHTA and CDR2 FQGNSA come from the germline V gene. The CDR3: CASSAFGRASPAKNIQYF. The CDR3 DNA reads TGTGCCAGCAGCGCTTTCGGGCGGGCCTCCCCAGCCAAAAACATTCAGTACTTC.